The 21 T cell receptor beta chains listed next were all sequenced from one sample in a study of blood T cell repertoires in COVID-19. This table comes from immunoSEQ multiplex PCR, and its TCRdb copy is limited to in-frame clones, with some not included. Among about 150,000 clones, roughly 80% were seen once, and the ten largest hold over 12%. Sequenced sample: peripheral blood. The receptor set was obtained from a man aged 18 to 35 with active or convalescent COVID-19.

The chain combines TRBV5-1 with TRBJ2-3, with TRBD1 as a possible D gene (6 bases). V shed 0 bases and J shed 4 bases, with 6 bases lying between them. CDR1 is SGHRS, CDR2 YFSETQ, per germline. This CDR3 contains 13 residues. The CDR3 coding sequence is TGCGCCAGCAGCTTGGGACAGGCAGATACGCAGTATTTT. Translating gives CASSLGQADTQYF.

J is TRBJ1-1 and V is TRBV6-6; unclear D gene. Trimming pared 3 bases from V and 0 bases from J, leaving 11 bases between. CDR3 length: 15 residues. CDR1 MNHNY and CDR2 SVGAGI come from the germline V gene (reference sequence). The CDR3 reads CASSYSSGMNTEAFF. CDR3 DNA sequence: TGTGCCAGCAGTTATTCGTCGGGGATGAACACTGAAGCTTTCTTT.

This rearrangement joins TRBV3-1 (or the pseudogene TRBV3-2) to TRBJ2-2; TRBD2 matches at 9 bases. V was clipped by 6 bases and J by 3 bases; unmatched bases: 8. The CDR3 covers 16 residues. Germline values: CDR1 LGHDT, CDR2 YNNKEL (reference sequence). CDR3 protein: CASSHLAGLDTGELFF. CDR3 DNA: TGTGCCAGCAGTCACCTAGCGGGGCTTGACACCGGGGAGCTGTTTTTT.

This clone occurred a few times. The CDR3 coding sequence is TGTGCCAGCAGCCAACGGACAGGGCGGACAATCTTGGGCTACACCTTC. Translation: CASSQRTGRTILGYTF. The chain couples TRBV7-2 to TRBJ1-2; 8 bases align to TRBD1. The CDR3 totals 16 residues. V trimming: 5 bases; J trimming: 8 bases; junction bases outside the gene matches: 16. CDR1 SGHTA and CDR2 FQGNSA come from the germline V gene. Supplemented by reference TRBV7-2 and TRBJ1-2, the full variable domain reads GAGVSQSPSNKVTEKGKDVELRCDPISGHTALYWYRQSLGQGLEFLIYFQGNSAPDKSGLPSDRFSAERTGGSVSTLTIQRTQQEDSAVYLCASSQRTGRTILGYTFGSGTRLTVV.

This clone was counted ten times or more. The sample holds other DNA sequences that translate to the same CDR3. The rearrangement links TRBV6-4 to TRBJ2-3, with TRBD1 identical over 7 bases. The CDR3 is made up of 14 amino acids. The trim removed 3 bases at V and 3 bases at J, leaving 3 bases unmatched. The germline CDR1 and CDR2 sequences are MRHNA and SNTAGT. CDR3 residues: CASSEAGGTDTQYF. CDR3 DNA: TGTGCCAGCAGTGAGGCAGGGGGTACAGATACGCAGTATTTT.

This chain connects TRBV19 to TRBJ1-2; TRBD1 matches at 10 bases. V lost 0 bases to trimming and J lost 6 bases; unmatched junction nucleotides: 1. There are 14 residues in the CDR3. Germline V CDR1 and CDR2: LNHDA, SQIVND (reference sequence). CDR3 loop: CASSIEGTGDGYTF. CDR3 DNA: TGTGCCAGTAGTATAGAGGGGACAGGGGATGGCTACACCTTC.

This clone has a single count. The V gene is TRBV10-1, the J gene TRBJ2-7, with 12 bases identical to TRBD1. The CDR3 runs to 17 residues. CDR1 is WNHNN and CDR2 is SYGVQD in the germline V gene (reference sequence). The ends lost 0 bases at V and 4 bases at J; junction bases unmatched: 7. The CDR3 spells CASSESHRDRGHYEQYF. In DNA, the CDR3 is TGCGCCAGCAGTGAGTCCCATCGGGACAGGGGGCATTACGAGCAGTACTTC.

The sample holds one count of this clone. V usage is TRBV6-5 and J usage is TRBJ2-1; 10 nucleotides align to TRBD1. The germline V gene has CDR1 MNHEY and CDR2 SVGAGI. CDR3 length equals 16 residues. V shed 4 bases, J shed 8 bases, and the junction held 11 bases outside the gene matches. The CDR3 sequence: CASSFTGTGASDEQFF. Here the CDR3 DNA reads TGTGCCAGCAGTTTCACCGGGACAGGGGCGAGCGATGAGCAGTTCTTC.

This sequence joins TRBV19 and TRBJ1-1; D remains unclear. Germline V gene lookup returns CDR1 LNHDA and CDR2 SQIVND (reference sequence). This CDR3 has 16 residues. Trimming removed 8 bases from V and 2 bases from J, with 21 bases in between. CDR3 nucleotides: TGTGCCAGTCTTCAGTTATTACCAGATGTTAACACTGAAGCTTTCTTT. Translating it yields CASLQLLPDVNTEAFF.

The J gene is TRBJ1-2, the V gene TRBV14, with TRBD1 identical over 7 bases. Looked up from germline, CDR1 is SGHDN and CDR2 is FVKESK. The CDR3 length is 17 residues. V gave up 0 bases and J gave up 3 bases; unmatched junction bases: 10. CDR3 amino acids: CASSQEGAARGYYGYTF. DNA of the CDR3: TGTGCCAGCAGCCAAGAAGGTGCGGCCAGGGGGTACTATGGCTACACCTTC.

This chain links TRBV5-1 with TRBJ2-7; 9 nucleotides match TRBD2. V shed 4 bases and J 0 bases; nucleotides not matched to a gene: 8. The CDR3 has 16 residues. Germline V lookup: CDR1 SGHRS, CDR2 YFSETQ. The CDR3 protein is CASSETSGTVSYEQYF. DNA for the CDR3: TGCGCCAGCAGCGAGACTAGCGGAACCGTCTCCTACGAGCAGTACTTC.

This sequence joins TRBV12-3 or TRBV12-4 and TRBJ2-2; D is unclear. V dropped 3 bases and J dropped 5 bases, with 7 bases sitting between them. The CDR3 is 13 amino acids. The CDR3 here is CASSFARTGELFF. Written as DNA, the CDR3 is TGTGCCAGCAGTTTTGCGAGGACCGGGGAGCTGTTTTTT.

Written as DNA, the CDR3 is TGTGCCACGGGGGGACAGCGGAAAAATCAGCCCCAGCATTTT. This translates into CATGGQRKNQPQHF. This chain connects TRBV24-1 to TRBJ1-5; TRBD1 matches 7 bases. CDR3 size: 14 residues. The trim removed 10 bases at V and 4 bases at J, leaving 9 bases unmatched. Looked up from germline, CDR1 is KGHDR and CDR2 is SFDVKD.

The chain employs TRBV6-2 or TRBV6-3 and TRBJ2-7; tentatively, D is TRBD2 (5 bases). Trimming cost V 3 bases and J 3 bases, with 18 bases left between them. The CDR3 length is 16 residues. CDR1 is MNHEY, CDR2 SVGEGT, per germline. The CDR3 spells CASSYLIGSLSYEQYF. In DNA, the CDR3 is TGTGCCAGCAGTTATTTAATTGGGAGTCTAAGCTACGAGCAGTACTTC.

J is TRBJ2-7 and V is TRBV7-2, with 8 nucleotides matching TRBD1. Trimming removed 4 bases from V and 4 bases from J; junction bases left unmatched: 12. The CDR3 covers 16 residues. CDR1 and CDR2 from the germline V gene are SGHTA and FQGNSA. The CDR3 is CASSSRDRYGQYEQYF. The CDR3 DNA reads TGTGCCAGCAGCTCCCGGGACAGGTACGGTCAATACGAGCAGTACTTC.

This clone was counted a single time. The chain combines TRBV15 with TRBJ1-5; 8 bases are shared with TRBD1. Trimming removed 0 bases from V and 6 bases from J; junction bases left unmatched: 4. Per germline, CDR1 LNHNV and CDR2 YYDKDF (reference sequence). The CDR3 runs 15 residues. The DNA for the CDR3 is TGTGCCACCAGCAGAGACAGGGGGCAGGGTCAGCCCCAGCATTTT. Translation: CATSRDRGQGQPQHF.

The gene calls are TRBV6-6 and TRBJ2-5; D may be TRBD2 (6 bases). This CDR3 spans 14 amino acids. Trimming pared 7 bases from V and 2 bases from J, leaving 14 bases between. Germline CDR1 MNHNY, CDR2 SVGAGI (reference sequence). CDR3 protein: CASNHFGGQETQYF. DNA of the CDR3: TGTGCCAGCAACCACTTTGGGGGGCAAGAGACCCAGTACTTC.

This chain links TRBV11-2 with TRBJ2-3; D possibly corresponds to TRBD1 (5 bases). V was shortened by 8 bases and J by 3 bases, with 15 bases between the two germline ends. The CDR3 is 14 amino acids. In germline, CDR1 is SGHAT, CDR2 FQNNGV. The chain's CDR3 is CASAGPDLTDTQYF. The DNA for the CDR3 is TGTGCCAGCGCAGGGCCCGACCTGACAGATACGCAGTATTTT.

This clone appeared a few times. The chain combines TRBV11-2 with TRBJ2-3, with 8 bases aligning to TRBD2. Germline CDR1 reads SGHAT; CDR2 reads FQNNGV. The CDR3 extends over 16 amino acids. The trim removed 0 bases at V and 2 bases at J, leaving 4 bases unmatched. CDR3 sequence reads: CASSLDLAGVTDTQYF. CDR3 nucleotide sequence: TGTGCCAGCAGCTTAGACCTAGCGGGCGTCACAGATACGCAGTATTTT.

This clone has just one count. The chain couples TRBV11-2 to TRBJ2-7; D uncertain. Germline values: CDR1 SGHAT, CDR2 FQNNGV. This CDR3 has 15 amino acids. V lost 0 bases and J lost 3, with 12 bases in between. The CDR3 nucleotides are TGTGCCAGCAGCTTAGATCTATTTAGATACTACGAGCAGTACTTC. Its protein product is CASSLDLFRYYEQYF.

The gene calls are TRBV6-5 and TRBJ1-1; tentatively, D is TRBD1 (5 bases). The CDR3 is 14 amino acids. The V end was cut by 2 bases, the J end by 5 bases, with 12 bases between. The V gene's germline CDR1 is MNHEY and CDR2 SVGAGI. CDR3 sequence: CASSYRQTDTEAFF. CDR3 sequence (DNA): TGTGCCAGCAGTTACCGACAGACAGATACTGAAGCTTTCTTT.